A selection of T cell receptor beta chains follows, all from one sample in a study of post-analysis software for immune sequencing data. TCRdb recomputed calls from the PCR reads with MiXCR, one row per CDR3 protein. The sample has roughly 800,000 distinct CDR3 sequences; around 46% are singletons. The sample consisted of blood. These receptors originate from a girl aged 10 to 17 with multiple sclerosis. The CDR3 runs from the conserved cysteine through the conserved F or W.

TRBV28 CASSLPTISPGQGAYEQYF
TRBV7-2 CASSPSKGGYNEQFF
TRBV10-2 CASSLLAGGLDTQYF
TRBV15 CATSRDRIQETQYF
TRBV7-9 CASSLGTADQETQYF
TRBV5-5 CASRGGLAGGGNEQFF
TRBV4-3 CASSQDGRGQGYTF
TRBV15 CATSRGTSGGNNEQFF
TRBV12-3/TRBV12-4 CASSPKAGGAEQFF
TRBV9 CASSELGQGQFF
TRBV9 CASSVALSGSAYNEQFF
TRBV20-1 CSARDGRGEGETQYF
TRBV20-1 CSAWPSGWAGGRYEQYF
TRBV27 CASSFLGGEDEQFF
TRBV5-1 CASSFTSSGDTQYF
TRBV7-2 CASSLLPRERDEQYF
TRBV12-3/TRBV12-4 CASSSTGRSGYGYTF
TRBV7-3 CASSPGTSGRASDTQYF
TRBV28 CASSLEPDGYTF
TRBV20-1 CSASPPGRAPDPSYNEQFF
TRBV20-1 CSARAWGRGNYNEQFF
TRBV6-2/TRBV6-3 CASSWPPGGGAYEQYF
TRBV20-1 CSARGEQGTIQYF
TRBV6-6 CASSYRVGQSNTGELFF
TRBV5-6 CASSLKGAIRTEAFF
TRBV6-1 CASSEGPQYF
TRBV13 CASSFIGANVLTF
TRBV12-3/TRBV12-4 CASSRAWGQGINQPQHF
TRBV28 CASSLPPSPAGDEQPQHF
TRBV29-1 CSATGASTDTQYF
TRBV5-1 CASSLLAGGSYEQYF
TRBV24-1 CATSDFNGGNPYEQYF
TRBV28 CASRRPGYEQYF
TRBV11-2 CASSFRGLAGSYSEQFF
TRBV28 CASRGGLAGAETQYF
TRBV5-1 CASSFPGIRETQYF
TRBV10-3 CAISQSLGNYGYTF
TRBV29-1 CSVAWGSNQPQHF
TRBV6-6 CASSYSTTGRNQPQHF
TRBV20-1 CSARVSGASSYEQYF
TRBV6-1 CASSETGSQADTQYF
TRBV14 CASSRQTDYEQYF
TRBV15 CATSPEDRSYEQYF
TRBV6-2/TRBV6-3 CASSYGGRAFEQYF
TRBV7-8 CASSLVYGNTEAFF
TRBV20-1 CSARSGEREFANEQFF